One sample yielded the 22 T cell receptor beta chains listed below, sequenced in a study of cytomegalovirus exposure and HLA in healthy donors. Primers: 60 Vbeta forward and 13 Jbeta reverse. Only in-frame clones appear in the TCRdb table, and some are missing; sequencing was by immunoSEQ multiplex PCR. The table shows 160,000 or so clones, with roughly four fifths occurring only once. Sample: PBMCs. The origin of the receptors is a man aged 35 to 55 in good health and CMV-seronegative.

The chain couples TRBV7-3 to TRBJ2-7; tentative D call: TRBD2 (6 bases). Trimming cost V 5 bases and J 0 bases, with 11 bases left between them. Germline values: CDR1 SGHTA, CDR2 FQGTGA. This CDR3 contains 14 residues. This CDR3 is CASSAGPFSYEQYF. The CDR3 nucleotides read TGTGCCAGCAGCGCGGGACCTTTCTCCTACGAGCAGTACTTC.

The chain is built from TRBV4-2 and TRBJ1-1; 7 bases fit TRBD1. Germline V gives CDR1 LGHNA, CDR2 YNFKEQ. This CDR3 has 18 residues. V lost 0 bases, J lost 0 bases, and 10 bases stayed unmatched. The CDR3 sequence: CASSQDSAGGILNTEAFF. The CDR3 nucleotides read TGTGCCAGCAGCCAAGATTCGGCAGGGGGAATTTTGAACACTGAAGCTTTCTTT.

This clone has just a few counts. This CDR3 reads CASNRPTGSNSPLHF. The CDR3 DNA reads as TGTGCCAGCAATCGCCCGACAGGTTCAAATTCACCCCTCCACTTT. The V gene is TRBV28, the J gene TRBJ1-6, with a weak D call TRBD1 (6 bases). This CDR3 comprises 15 residues. Between the trimmed V and J ends, which lost 7 bases and 7 bases, there was a span of 17 bases. Germline CDR1 is MDHEN and CDR2 is SYDVKM.

V gene TRBV7-9 combines with J gene TRBJ2-2, with TRBD1 matching over 12 bases. V shed 5 bases and J 1 base; nucleotides not matched to a gene: 8. CDR1 and CDR2 (germline): SEHNR, FQNEAQ (reference sequence). CDR3 length: 18 residues. The CDR3, as DNA: TGTGCCAGCAGCGGGACCGGGACAGGGGGCTGGAACACCGGGGAGCTGTTTTTT. Translation: CASSGTGTGGWNTGELFF.

This clone was counted a few times. This rearrangement joins TRBV4-3 to TRBJ2-2; TRBD1 is a possible D gene (6 bases). The CDR3 extends over 17 amino acids. Trimming took 0 bases from V and 5 from J, leaving 16 bases between them. The germline V gene has CDR1 LGHNA and CDR2 YSLEER. CDR3 nucleotide sequence: TGCGCCAGCAGCCAAGAAGCCGGGACACGGAGAACCGGGGAGCTGTTTTTT. Its translation is CASSQEAGTRRTGELFF.

V is TRBV10-3 and J is TRBJ1-5, with 7 bases matching TRBD1. V was pared by 3 bases and J by 1 base, with 6 bases of the junction left unmatched. Germline V CDR1 and CDR2: ENHRY, SYGVKD. CDR3 length: 16 amino acids. The CDR3 sequence: CAISEGTASSNQPQHF. As DNA, the CDR3 is TGTGCCATCAGTGAAGGGACAGCTTCAAGCAATCAGCCCCAGCATTTT.

CDR3 bases: TGTGCCAGCAGCTTGAACGACAGGGCAGAGACCCAGTACTTC. Encoded protein: CASSLNDRAETQYF. This chain links TRBV5-4 with TRBJ2-5, with 7 bases matching TRBD1. This CDR3 has 14 residues. V trimming: 1 base; J trimming: 4 bases; junction bases outside the gene matches: 4. The germline V gene encodes CDR1 SGHNT and CDR2 YYREEE (reference sequence). Full variable domain (outside the CDR3, taken from reference TRBV5-4 and TRBJ2-5): ETGVTQSPTHLIKTRGQQVTLRCSSQSGHNTVSWYQQALGQGPQFIFQYYREEENGRGNFPPRFSGLQFPNYSSELNVNALELDDSALYLCASSLNDRAETQYFGPGTRLLVL.

To note about this clone: A read error may account for a junction end that differs from germline. The rearrangement joins TRBV9 to TRBJ2-1, with D perhaps given as TRBD1 or TRBD2 (5 bases each). CDR3 size: 15 residues. The V gene's germline CDR1 is SGDLS and CDR2 YYNGEE. The CDR3 protein is CASSVRTIGLHEQFF. The DNA for the CDR3 is TGTGCCAGTAGCGTTCGGACAATAGGGCTCCATGAGCAGTTCTTC. Looking up the rest from reference TRBV9 and TRBJ2-1 gives the full variable domain: DSGVTQTPKHLITATGQRVTLRCSPRSGDLSVYWYQQSLDQGLQFLIQYYNGEERAKGNILERFSAQQFPDLHSELNLSSLELGDSALYFCASSVRTIGLHEQFFGPGTRLTVL.

The rearrangement joins TRBV18 to TRBJ2-2, with 7 positions matching TRBD1. V was clipped by 8 bases and J by 6 bases; unmatched bases: 3. Germline-derived CDR1 and CDR2 are KGHSH and LQKENI. The CDR3 covers 12 residues. The DNA of the CDR3 is TGTGCCAGCAGCCAGGGGGCCGGGGAGCTGTTTTTT. Its protein is CASSQGAGELFF.

V gene TRBV29-1 combines with J gene TRBJ1-4, with unresolved D. Germline assignment: CDR1 SQVTM and CDR2 ANQGSEA. The CDR3 is 15 amino acids. The V end lost 4 bases, the J end lost 8 bases, and 20 bases lay between the germline ends. The CDR3 reads CSVVVGLQRKEKLFF. CDR3 in DNA: TGCAGCGTTGTGGTGGGTTTGCAGAGGAAGGAAAAACTGTTTTTT.

The chain has TRBV9 and TRBJ2-2; no firm D call. Germline-derived CDR1 and CDR2 are SGDLS and YYNGEE. Trimming left V 4 bases short and J 6 bases short, with 13 bases between. The CDR3 is 14 residues long. CDR3 protein: CASSLAISSGELFF. The CDR3 region has the DNA TGTGCCAGCAGCTTAGCTATTTCGTCCGGGGAGCTGTTTTTT.

In regard to this clone: Other DNA sequences of this sample code for an identical CDR3. The V and J genes are TRBV6-4 and TRBJ1-1, with a possible D match to TRBD1 (6 bases). Trimming shortened V by 0 bases and J by 8 bases, and 13 bases separated the two germline ends. The CDR3 spans 14 residues. The germline V gene encodes CDR1 MRHNA and CDR2 SNTAGT. As DNA, the CDR3 is TGTGCCAGCAGTGACTCCAGTAGGGGGACGGAAGCTTTCTTT. Translation: CASSDSSRGTEAFF.

This clone was observed a few times. The V gene is TRBV7-3, the J gene TRBJ2-7; possibly TRBD1 for D (5 bases). The CDR3 is 13 residues long. V lost 2 bases and J lost 3, with 8 bases in between. The germline gives CDR1 SGHTA, CDR2 FQGTGA. The CDR3 DNA reads as TGTGCCAGCAGCTTAGCAGGGAACTACGAGCAGTACTTC. It is translated as CASSLAGNYEQYF.

This sequence joins TRBV4-3 and TRBJ2-7, with 10 bases fitting TRBD1. Germline CDR1 reads LGHNA; CDR2 reads YSLEER. Germline trimming cut 4 bases from V and 7 bases from J; bases unmatched to any gene: 10. The CDR3 contains 15 residues. The CDR3 protein is CASSLRQGALGEQYF. The CDR3, as DNA: TGCGCCAGCAGCCTTAGACAGGGGGCTTTGGGGGAGCAGTACTTC.

The rearrangement links TRBV11-2 to TRBJ2-3, with 8 bases lining up with TRBD1. Germline-derived CDR1 and CDR2 are SGHAT and FQNNGV. With 5 bases clipped from V and 5 bases from J, the junction kept 9 bases outside the gene matches. The CDR3 totals 15 residues. CDR3 nucleotide sequence: TGTGCCAGCAGCCCCGACAGGGGAATTGGAGATACGCAGTATTTT. This encodes CASSPDRGIGDTQYF.

The CDR3 protein is CASTSGNTEAFF. CDR3 coding DNA: TGTGCCAGCACCTCAGGGAACACTGAAGCTTTCTTT. This chain connects TRBV6-5 to TRBJ1-1; no clear D. Trimming removed 7 bases from V and 1 base from J, with 7 bases in between. Germline CDR1 MNHEY, CDR2 SVGAGI. The CDR3 has 12 amino acids.

The chain is built from TRBV7-9 and TRBJ1-5, with 7 positions matching TRBD1. This CDR3 has 15 amino acids. With V trimmed by 3 bases and J by 4 bases, 6 bases remained unmatched. CDR1 is SEHNR and CDR2 is FQNEAQ in the germline V gene (reference sequence). CDR3 amino acids: CASSLSTGRNQPQHF. In DNA form, the CDR3 reads TGTGCCAGCAGCTTGTCGACAGGGCGAAATCAGCCCCAGCATTTT.

This clone appeared a few times. The chain couples TRBV4-2 to TRBJ1-2, with D perhaps matching TRBD1 (6 bases). This CDR3 comprises 16 residues. Germline V gene sequence: CDR1 LGHNA, CDR2 YNFKEQ. With 4 bases removed from V and 0 bases from J, the gap between germline ends came to 15 bases. CDR3 bases: TGTGCCAGCAGCCGCCGGACAGACCAATCTAACTATGGCTACACCTTC. Its translation is CASSRRTDQSNYGYTF.

V and J are TRBV7-9 and TRBJ1-1; weak D call: TRBD1 (5 bases). The germline gives CDR1 SEHNR, CDR2 FQNEAQ (reference sequence). The CDR3 sequence is 13 residues long. V shed 5 bases and J shed 7 bases, with 14 bases lying between them. Here the CDR3 DNA reads TGTGCCAGCAGCCCGACAGACAGTTTTGAAGCTTTCTTT. Protein product: CASSPTDSFEAFF.

The sample holds a few counts of this clone. V is TRBV19 and J is TRBJ1-2; TRBD1 agrees at 10 bases. The length of the CDR3 is 15 residues. Germline values: CDR1 LNHDA, CDR2 SQIVND (reference sequence). V was pared by 6 bases and J by 3 bases, with 7 bases of the junction left unmatched. In nucleotides, the CDR3 is TGTGCCAGTAGCCCTAGACAGGGGGCGGACTATGGCTACACCTTC. It yields the protein CASSPRQGADYGYTF.

The genes are TRBV11-2 and TRBJ2-1; 15 bases align to TRBD2. The germline V gene encodes CDR1 SGHAT and CDR2 FQNNGV. J was trimmed by 7 bases and V by 4 bases; bases with no gene match: 5. This CDR3 has 16 residues. CDR3 nucleotide sequence: TGTGCCAGCAGCTCCGGACTAGCGGGGGGGCGGAATGAGCAGTTCTTC. Its protein product is CASSSGLAGGRNEQFF.

The chain links TRBV11-1 to TRBJ2-7, with TRBD2 matching 9 bases. The V gene's germline CDR1 is SGHAT and CDR2 FQDESV (reference sequence). Trimming removed 5 bases from V and 1 base from J; junction bases left unmatched: 3. The CDR3 sequence is 14 residues long. The CDR3: CASSQGLASYEQYF. In DNA form, the CDR3 reads TGTGCCAGCAGCCAGGGACTAGCATCCTACGAGCAGTACTTC. Based on the CDR3 plus reference TRBV11-1 and TRBJ2-7, the full variable domain is EAEVAQSPRYKITEKSQAVAFWCDPISGHATLYWYRQILGQGPELLVQFQDESVVDDSQLPKDRFSAERLKGVDSTLKIQPAELGDSAMYLCASSQGLASYEQYFGPGTRLTVT.